These T cell receptor beta chains were read from a single sample in a study of cytomegalovirus exposure and HLA in healthy donors. Clones were sequenced by immunoSEQ multiplex PCR, and TCRdb holds only the in-frame ones, with some missing. The data show about 180,000 clones, 75% to 85% seen once. Sequenced: PBMCs. Source of these receptors: a young woman in good health and CMV-seronegative. Each CDR3 is given without its conserved first and last residue. Each record gives: CDR3 protein, V gene, D gene, J gene. A D gene is named only where the DNA matches it firmly.

CDR3: ASSSLRTGLLYGYT
V: TRBV7-2
D: TRBD1
J: TRBJ1-2

CDR3: ASSPLRVETQY
V: TRBV7-2
D: -
J: TRBJ2-5

CDR3: ASSYSNQPQH
V: TRBV5-1
D: -
J: TRBJ1-5

CDR3: ASSRTSRTDTQY
V: TRBV28
D: TRBD2
J: TRBJ2-3

CDR3: AWNRDRVNSPLH
V: TRBV30
D: TRBD1
J: TRBJ1-6

CDR3: ASSVGGGSPIREQY
V: TRBV9
D: -
J: TRBJ2-7

CDR3: ASSQRGGTYNSPLH
V: TRBV5-6
D: -
J: TRBJ1-6

CDR3: ASSSTQVPEAF
V: TRBV28
D: -
J: TRBJ1-1

CDR3: ASSLTASTDTQY
V: TRBV28
D: -
J: TRBJ2-3

CDR3: ASSPGQGQGQPQH
V: TRBV5-8
D: TRBD1
J: TRBJ1-5

CDR3: ASSLGDRTDSPLH
V: TRBV7-8
D: TRBD1
J: TRBJ1-6

CDR3: ASSLVVGTGDTEAF
V: TRBV5-1
D: TRBD1
J: TRBJ1-1

CDR3: ASSDQGGYEQY
V: TRBV6-1
D: -
J: TRBJ2-7

CDR3: ASSTLLAGGREQY
V: TRBV27
D: TRBD2
J: TRBJ2-7

CDR3: ASSEAGGGYYNEQF
V: TRBV2
D: TRBD1
J: TRBJ2-1

CDR3: ASRLLEGARNIQY
V: TRBV28
D: TRBD1
J: TRBJ2-4

CDR3: ASSLDPAGGYEQY
V: TRBV7-2
D: TRBD1
J: TRBJ2-7

CDR3: ASSRTGYEQY
V: TRBV5-1
D: TRBD1
J: TRBJ2-7

CDR3: ASSSIRTDEAF
V: TRBV7-9
D: -
J: TRBJ1-1

CDR3: ASSFELSGETQY
V: TRBV28
D: -
J: TRBJ2-5

CDR3: ASSPMRGRGSSYEQY
V: TRBV11-2
D: TRBD1
J: TRBJ2-7

CDR3: ASSQDTASGSYEQY
V: TRBV4-1
D: TRBD2
J: TRBJ2-7

CDR3: ASRTGDYEQY
V: TRBV6-6
D: TRBD1
J: TRBJ2-7

CDR3: ASSFFGGGPPYEQY
V: TRBV5-1
D: TRBD2
J: TRBJ2-7

CDR3: ASSSGAHRGQPQH
V: TRBV27
D: -
J: TRBJ1-5

CDR3: ASSGRDRGRQ
V: TRBV9
D: TRBD1
J: TRBJ1-3